Described below is a single T cell receptor beta chain sequence and its context. These data come from a study of T cell changes during pregnancy in multiple sclerosis. The V gene's germline CDR1 is SNHLY and CDR2 FYNNEI. CDR3 size: 13 residues. V shed 4 bases and J 6 bases; nucleotides not matched to a gene: 3. The data were produced by immunoSEQ multiplex PCR, yet TCRdb's version contains in-frame clones alone and is incomplete. The table records tens of thousands of clones, 80% to 95% of them present only once. Sequenced sample: peripheral blood. This chain joins TRBV2 and TRBJ1-2, with 9 bases lining up with TRBD1. The sequence was obtained from a female donor with multiple sclerosis, enrolled in a pregnancy study. The CDR3 bases are TGTGCCAGCAGTGTGAGGGACAGGGATGGCTACACCTTC. This gives the protein CASSVRDRDGYTF.